Following are 18 T cell receptor beta chains from one sample sequenced in a study of breast tumors, draining lymph nodes, adjacent tissues. A single record per CDR3 protein comes from TCRdb applying MiXCR to the multiplex PCR reads. The sample holds some 130,000 distinct CDR3 sequences, less than 20% seen once. Breast cancer patients provided tissue from their axillary draining lymph nodes. The specimen was axillary lymph node tissue. The source of these receptors is a female donor with breast cancer. Some clones in this sample may be carry-over from other donors' samples.

Concerning this clonotype: A single base separates this from a much larger clone, so it may be a read error. The V and J genes are TRBV6-2 or TRBV6-3 and TRBJ2-7, with 9 bases identical to TRBD2. Germline loops: CDR1 MNHEY, CDR2 SVGEGT. The V gene end was trimmed by 7 bases and the J gene end by 6 bases; junction bases not matched to a gene: 16. The CDR3 spans 16 residues. This CDR3 reads CASTDRASGKASEQYF. The CDR3 region has the DNA TGTGCCAGCACCGATCGGGCTAGCGGGAAGGCCAGCGAGCAGTACTTC.

This clonotype has just a few counts. A read error may be the cause here, since a much bigger clone is one base away. This chain uses TRBV11-2 with TRBJ1-6; the match to TRBD1 covers 10 bases. The CDR3 is 15 residues long. Germline CDR1 reads SGHAT; CDR2 reads FQNNGV. The CDR3 spells CASSDPDRGRSPLRF. CDR3 sequence (DNA): TGTGCCAGCAGCGACCCGGACAGGGGGAGGTCACCCCTCCGCTTT.

In this sample, this clonotype turned up many times. J is TRBJ2-1 and V is TRBV5-1, with TRBD2 matching over 8 bases. The germline CDR1 and CDR2 sequences are SGHRS and YFSETQ. The CDR3 contains 16 residues. With V trimmed by 0 bases and J by 5 bases, 7 bases remained unmatched. CDR3 nucleotide sequence: TGCGCCAGCAGCTTGGCGGTCGGGGGGGGTAACAATGAGCAGTTCTTC. Translation: CASSLAVGGGNNEQFF.

This clonotype was counted a few times. A much larger clone sits a single nucleotide away, making a read error possible. V is TRBV27 and J is TRBJ1-5; the D is unclear. The V end was cut by 2 bases, the J end by 6 bases, with 8 bases between. CDR3 size: 13 residues. Germline V gene sequence: CDR1 MNHEY, CDR2 SMNVEV (reference sequence). CDR3 sequence: CASSLGQSQPQHF. The CDR3, as DNA: TGTGCCAGCAGTTTAGGGCAGAGTCAGCCCCAGCATTTT.

As to this clonotype: A much larger clone sits a single nucleotide away, making a read error possible. This chain connects TRBV4-1 to TRBJ2-2, with D perhaps matching TRBD1 (5 bases). CDR3 length equals 13 residues. Between the trimmed V and J ends, which lost 1 base and 9 bases, there was a span of 9 bases. Germline V CDR1 and CDR2: MGHRA, YSYEKL. In DNA, the CDR3 is TGCGCCAGCAGCCAAGCAGGGTCCAGGGAGCTGTTTTTT. Protein: CASSQAGSRELFF.

At least ten counts were recorded for this clonotype. V and J are TRBV20-1 and TRBJ2-5, with 12 bases identical to TRBD2. Losses at the gene ends were 6 bases for V and 2 bases for J; bases not matched to a gene: 4. The CDR3 totals 14 residues. From germline, CDR1 is DFQATT and CDR2 SNEGSKA (reference sequence). The DNA for the CDR3 is TGCAGTGCGGGAGGGACTAGCGGGCAAGAGACCCAGTACTTC. Its protein is CSAGGTSGQETQYF.

There are many counts of this clonotype. The rearrangement links TRBV6-5 to TRBJ2-3, with a possible D match to TRBD2 (6 bases). The CDR3 has 15 amino acids. Between the trimmed V and J ends, which lost 9 bases and 6 bases, there was a span of 22 bases. Germline V gene lookup returns CDR1 MNHEY and CDR2 SVGAGI. For the CDR3, the DNA is TGTGCCAGTGGTAACGGGGGTATCCCTCCGGATACGCAGTATTTT. Translation gives CASGNGGIPPDTQYF.

This clonotype was observed many times. The V gene is TRBV5-1, the J gene TRBJ2-5; no clear D. The V end was cut by 2 bases, the J end by 5 bases, with 10 bases between. CDR3 length equals 13 residues. Germline values: CDR1 SGHRS, CDR2 YFSETQ. The CDR3 here is CASSLMGPETQYF. The DNA of the CDR3 is TGCGCCAGCAGCTTAATGGGTCCGGAGACCCAGTACTTC.

There are many counts of this clonotype. The rearrangement uses TRBV7-8 and TRBJ2-1; 7 bases line up with TRBD2. This CDR3 comprises 18 residues. The V gene end was trimmed by 1 base and the J gene end by 3 bases; junction bases not matched to a gene: 12. The germline CDR1 and CDR2 sequences are SGHVS and FQNEAQ. DNA for the CDR3: TGTGCCAGCAGCTTAGAGTCCGGAGGCGGGGGTCTCTACAATGAGCAGTTCTTC. Translated, it gives CASSLESGGGGLYNEQFF.

This clonotype has at least ten counts. This may be a read error: a much more frequent sequence differs by one nucleotide. The chain carries TRBV15 and TRBJ2-1; no definite D call. Trimming removed 1 base at V and 8 bases at J, with 6 bases between. Germline CDR1 reads LNHNV; CDR2 reads YYDKDF (reference sequence). The CDR3 consists of 12 residues. As DNA, the CDR3 is TGTGCCACCAGCAGAGTGAACGATGAGCAGTTCTTC. Amino acid sequence: CATSRVNDEQFF.

This clonotype showed up many times. The genes are TRBV4-1 and TRBJ2-5; possible D gene TRBD1, 5 bases. Germline V gene sequence: CDR1 MGHRA, CDR2 YSYEKL. The CDR3 has 14 amino acids. Between the trimmed V and J ends, which lost 3 bases and 5 bases, there was a span of 13 bases. This CDR3 is CASSQITGAETQYF. In nucleotides, the CDR3 is TGCGCCAGCAGCCAGATAACAGGAGCGGAGACCCAGTACTTC.

This clonotype was observed at least ten times. V usage is TRBV11-3 and J usage is TRBJ1-3; 7 nucleotides line up with TRBD1. Per the germline V gene, CDR1 is SGHNT and CDR2 is YENEEA. J lost 3 bases, V lost 5 bases, and 4 bases had no gene match. This CDR3 is 14 amino acids long. This chain's CDR3 is CASSAGGSGNTIYF. The CDR3 nucleotides are TGTGCCAGCAGCGCAGGGGGAAGTGGAAACACCATATATTTT.

Concerning this clonotype itself: With a much larger clone just one base away, this may be a read error. In DNA form, the CDR3 reads TGTGCCAGCAGCCAGGTGGCTAGCGGTTTGTTCTTC. Its translation: CASSQVASGLFF. The chain carries TRBV3-1 and TRBJ2-1, with 7 bases identical to TRBD2. J lost 15 bases, V lost 3 bases, and 8 bases had no gene match. The CDR3 covers 12 residues. Germline loops: CDR1 LGHDT, CDR2 YNNKEL (reference sequence).

The sample holds many counts of this clonotype. The chain employs TRBV12-3 or TRBV12-4 and TRBJ2-7; 9 bases match TRBD2. The CDR3 spans 15 residues. V shed 3 bases, J shed 9 bases, and the junction held 12 bases outside the gene matches. This chain's CDR3 is CASSLGGLSGRGQYF. The CDR3 DNA follows: TGTGCCAGCAGTTTGGGGGGGCTTAGCGGGAGAGGGCAGTACTTC.

About this clonotype: A much larger clone lies a single base off, so this may be a read error. The J gene is TRBJ2-7, the V gene TRBV6-5; D may be TRBD1 or TRBD2 (5 bases each). Germline-derived CDR1 and CDR2 are MNHEY and SVGAGI. The CDR3 runs 14 residues. CDR3 in amino acids: CVSSYGVGTYEQYF. The CDR3 region has the DNA TGTGTCAGCAGTTACGGGGTGGGGACGTACGAGCAGTACTTC.

This clonotype was recorded many times. The chain is built from TRBV6-4 and TRBJ1-6; the D gene is possibly TRBD1 (5 bases). The CDR3 length is 14 residues. V lost 2 bases to trimming and J lost 3 bases, with 5 bases between them. In germline, CDR1 is MRHNA, CDR2 SNTAGT. The CDR3 is CASSDRGYNSPLHF. DNA of the CDR3: TGTGCCAGCAGTGACAGGGGCTATAATTCACCCCTCCACTTT.

This clonotype was picked up many times. The rearrangement uses TRBV25-1 and TRBJ2-1; D gene unclear. This CDR3 comprises 15 residues. Trimming pared 2 bases from V and 5 bases from J, leaving 13 bases between. Germline V lookup: CDR1 MGHDK, CDR2 SYGVNS. This chain's CDR3 is CASSERGGRHNEQFF. CDR3 sequence (DNA): TGTGCCAGCAGTGAACGAGGTGGCAGGCACAATGAGCAGTTCTTC.

This clonotype was recorded many times. The chain carries TRBV15 and TRBJ2-2, with D unresolved. V lost 4 bases to trimming and J lost 0 bases, with 9 bases between them. The CDR3 contains 15 residues. Germline CDR1 reads LNHNV; CDR2 reads YYDKDF (reference sequence). The CDR3 is CATSNRDPNTGELFF. CDR3 DNA: TGTGCCACCAGCAACAGAGATCCGAACACCGGGGAGCTGTTTTTT.